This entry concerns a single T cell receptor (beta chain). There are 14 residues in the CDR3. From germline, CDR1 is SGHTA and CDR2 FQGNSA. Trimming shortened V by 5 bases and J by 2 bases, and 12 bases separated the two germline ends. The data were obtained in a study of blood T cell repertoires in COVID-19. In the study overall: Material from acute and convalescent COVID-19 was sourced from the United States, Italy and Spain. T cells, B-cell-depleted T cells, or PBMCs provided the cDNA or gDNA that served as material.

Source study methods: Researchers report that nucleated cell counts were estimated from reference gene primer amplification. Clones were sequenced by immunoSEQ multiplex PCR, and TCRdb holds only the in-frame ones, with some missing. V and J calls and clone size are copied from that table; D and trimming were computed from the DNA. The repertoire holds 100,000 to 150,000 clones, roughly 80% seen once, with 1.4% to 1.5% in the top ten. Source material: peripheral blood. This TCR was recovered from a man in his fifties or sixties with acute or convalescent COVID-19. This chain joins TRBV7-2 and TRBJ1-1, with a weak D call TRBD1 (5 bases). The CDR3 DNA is TGTGCCAGCAGCGGGGGACTGACCAACACTGAAGCTTTCTTT. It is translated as CASSGGLTNTEAFF.